This T cell receptor (beta chain) comes out of a study of low-dose radiotherapy and immunotherapy resistance in tumors. Study in general: Dosing of intravenous cyclophosphamide at 200 mg/m2 occurred every two weeks and took place one day prior to radiation and immunotherapy.

TRAV- and TRBV-specific primers, spanning alpha and beta chains, primed first-strand cDNA. Both a constant-region primer and a V-primer adapter served to amplify TCRs across approximately 19 PCR cycles. Via MiXCR, TCRdb re-called the reads, giving one row per CDR3 protein. The repertoire holds fewer than 95,000 distinct CDR3 sequences, with around 9.2% as singletons. This CDR3 contains 17 residues. Per the germline V gene, CDR1 is SGHVS and CDR2 is FQNEAQ. V was pared by 5 bases and J by 0 bases, with 17 bases between. The time point here: before trial treatment. The table lists this clonotype with many counts.

This sequence originates from a male donor with prostate cancer. This specimen was PBMCs, taken before treatment. This chain uses TRBV7-8 with TRBJ2-1; TRBD2 is a possible D gene (6 bases). The CDR3 DNA follows: TGTGCCAGCAGCCAAGGAGTTCGGGGGAGCTCCTACAATGAGCAGTTCTTC. It codes for CASSQGVRGSSYNEQFF. Full variable domain (outside the CDR3, taken from reference TRBV7-8 and TRBJ2-1): GAGVSQSPRYKVAKRGQDVALRCDPISGHVSLFWYQQALGQGPEFLTYFQNEAQLDKSGLPSDRFFAERPEGSVSTLKIQRTQQEDSAVYLCASSQGVRGSSYNEQFFGPGTRLTVL.